The clone carrying this T cell receptor (beta chain) was found a few times. The target antigen is unknown. This sample was included in a study of T cell repertoires in cytomegalovirus infection. One entry per CDR3 protein results from TCRdb running MiXCR on the reads. The repertoire has roughly 46,000 distinct CDR3 sequences, approximately 19% of them found once; the top ten carry 40% to 65%. The sequences come from CD8+ T cells from cultured PBMCs, collected from culture after CMV antigen stimulation. This clonotype was sampled from a human donor in good health (CMV status not recorded). Some clones in this sample may be carry-over from other donors' samples.

CDR3 nucleotides: TGTGCCAGCAGTCGCGACCAATACGAGCAGTACTTC. Translated: CASSRDQYEQYF. The chain has TRBV6-2 or TRBV6-3 and TRBJ2-7, with D uncertain. The V end was cut by 5 bases, the J end by 4 bases, with 9 bases between. This CDR3 is built from 12 residues. Per germline, CDR1 MNHEY and CDR2 SVGEGT.